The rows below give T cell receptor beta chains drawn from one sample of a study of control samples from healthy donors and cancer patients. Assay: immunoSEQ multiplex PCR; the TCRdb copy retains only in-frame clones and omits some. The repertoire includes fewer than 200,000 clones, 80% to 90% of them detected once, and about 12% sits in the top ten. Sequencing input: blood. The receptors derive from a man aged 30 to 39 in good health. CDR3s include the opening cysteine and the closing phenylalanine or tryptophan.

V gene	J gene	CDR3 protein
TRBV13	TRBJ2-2	CASSLGTSFTGELFF
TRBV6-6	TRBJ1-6	CASTFPSNSPLHF
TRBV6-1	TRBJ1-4	CASSVNLLGTREKLFF
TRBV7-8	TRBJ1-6	CASSRQGAPGGINSPLHF
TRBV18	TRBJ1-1	CASSPGRGGREAFF
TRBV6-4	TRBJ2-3	CASSDSLSTDTQYF
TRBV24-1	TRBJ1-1	CATQNQGANEAFF
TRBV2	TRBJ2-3	CASTWAGGQYF
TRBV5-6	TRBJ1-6	CASSLGQSNSPLHF
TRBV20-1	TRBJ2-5	CSASGRKETQYF
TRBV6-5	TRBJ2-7	CASKGNRDGSYEQYF
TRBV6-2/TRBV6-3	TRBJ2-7	CASSFVAGGPLEQYF
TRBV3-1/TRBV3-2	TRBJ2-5	CASSQERSATQYF
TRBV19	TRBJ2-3	CASRISGTRGYTQYF
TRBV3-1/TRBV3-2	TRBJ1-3	CASSRRGGTGSGNTIYF
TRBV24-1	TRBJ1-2	CATSDPTGNEGYGYTF
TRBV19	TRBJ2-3	CASSMWVAADTQYF
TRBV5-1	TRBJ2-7	CASSLLGAYEQYF
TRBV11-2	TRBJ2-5	CASSLGTSGQETQYF
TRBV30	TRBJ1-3	CSFEGAGNTIYF
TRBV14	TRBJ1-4	CASSQDWAVTNEKLFF
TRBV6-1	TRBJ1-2	CASSEEERGPYFGYTF
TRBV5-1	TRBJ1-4	CASSSPTGGNEKLFF
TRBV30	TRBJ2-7	CAWSHSYEQYF
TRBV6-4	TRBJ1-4	CASSVLGTGPYEKLFF
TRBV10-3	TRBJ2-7	CAISEWDELTHSYEQYF
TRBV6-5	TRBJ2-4	CASSYRVGDRNIQYF
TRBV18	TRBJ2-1	CASSRTGTGAHNEQFF
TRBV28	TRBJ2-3	CASSLKGRKTDTQYF
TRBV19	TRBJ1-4	CASSNGQGKEKLFF
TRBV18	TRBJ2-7	CASSPGREQYF
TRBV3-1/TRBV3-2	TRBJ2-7	CASSPSGRANEQYF
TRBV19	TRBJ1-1	CASSIGGRAMNTEAFF
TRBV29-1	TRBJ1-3	CSVLIRGEGNTIYF
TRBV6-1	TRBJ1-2	CASSEEGALRGYTF
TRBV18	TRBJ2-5	CASSPLDRGVRETQYF
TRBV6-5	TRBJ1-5	CASSYSIYSNQPQHF
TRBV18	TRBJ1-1	CASSPRFDTEAFF
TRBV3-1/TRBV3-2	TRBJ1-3	CASRQDMTGGNTIYF
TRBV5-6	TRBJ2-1	CASSLARSRGQFF
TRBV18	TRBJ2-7	CASSPEVREEQYF
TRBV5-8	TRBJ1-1	CASKRGLFAFF
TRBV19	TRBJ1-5	CASSPDGGPFNQPQHF
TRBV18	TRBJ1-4	CASSPASGFVSSGEKLFF
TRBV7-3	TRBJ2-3	CASSSRGPRDRGSVDTQYF
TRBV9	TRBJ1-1	CASSPGQGNGNTEAFF
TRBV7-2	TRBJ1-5	CASSTFPTGFVNQPQHF
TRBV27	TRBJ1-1	CASSFAGKNTEAFF
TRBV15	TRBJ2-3	CATSKGQGGTDTQYF
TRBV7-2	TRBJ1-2	CASSLKAPYGYTF
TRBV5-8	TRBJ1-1	CASSLAGGVNTEAFF
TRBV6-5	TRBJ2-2	CASSRLAGQGELFF
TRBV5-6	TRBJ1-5	CASSWTGGGNQPQHF
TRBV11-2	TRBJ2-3	CASSRVGGGDGDTQYF